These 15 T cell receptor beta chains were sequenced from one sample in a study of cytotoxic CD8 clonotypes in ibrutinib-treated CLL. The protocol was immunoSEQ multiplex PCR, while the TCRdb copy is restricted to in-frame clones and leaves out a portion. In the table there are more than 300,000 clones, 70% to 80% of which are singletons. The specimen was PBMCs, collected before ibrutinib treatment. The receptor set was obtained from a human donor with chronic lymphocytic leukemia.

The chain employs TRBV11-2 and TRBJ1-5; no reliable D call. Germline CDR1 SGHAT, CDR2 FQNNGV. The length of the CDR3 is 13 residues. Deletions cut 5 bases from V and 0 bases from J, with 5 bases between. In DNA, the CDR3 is TGTGCCAGCAGCAGGTATAGCAATCAGCCCCAGCATTTT. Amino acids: CASSRYSNQPQHF.

The CDR3 nucleotides read TGTGCCACCAGCAGAGATGAGACAGATGGCTACACCTTC. Its protein is CATSRDETDGYTF. This rearrangement joins TRBV15 to TRBJ1-2; possible D gene TRBD1, 5 bases. Looked up from germline, CDR1 is LNHNV and CDR2 is YYDKDF (reference sequence). Trimming cost V 0 bases and J 6 bases, with 8 bases left between them. This CDR3 spans 13 amino acids.

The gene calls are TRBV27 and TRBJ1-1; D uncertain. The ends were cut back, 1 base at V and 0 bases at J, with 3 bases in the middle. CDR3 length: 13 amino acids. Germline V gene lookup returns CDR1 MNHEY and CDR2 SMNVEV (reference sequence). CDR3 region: CASSLYVNTEAFF. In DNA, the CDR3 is TGTGCCAGCAGTTTATACGTGAACACTGAAGCTTTCTTT.

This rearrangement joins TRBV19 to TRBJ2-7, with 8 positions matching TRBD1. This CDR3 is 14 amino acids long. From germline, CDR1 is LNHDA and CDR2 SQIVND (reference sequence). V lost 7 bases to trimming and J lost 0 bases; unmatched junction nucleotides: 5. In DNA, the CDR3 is TGTGCCAGTAAGCCGGACAGGGTCTCCTACGAGCAGTACTTC. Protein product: CASKPDRVSYEQYF.

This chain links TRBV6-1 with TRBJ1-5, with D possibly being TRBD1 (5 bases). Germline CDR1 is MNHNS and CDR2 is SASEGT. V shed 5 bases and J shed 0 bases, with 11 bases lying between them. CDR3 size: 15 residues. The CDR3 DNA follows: TGTGCCAGCAGTCGAGGGGCAGATAGCAATCAGCCCCAGCATTTT. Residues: CASSRGADSNQPQHF.

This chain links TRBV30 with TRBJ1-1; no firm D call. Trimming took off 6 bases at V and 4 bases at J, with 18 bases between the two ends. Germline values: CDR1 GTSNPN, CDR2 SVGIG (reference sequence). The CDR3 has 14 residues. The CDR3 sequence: CACPPREGGTEAFF. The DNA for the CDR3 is TGTGCCTGCCCCCCTAGGGAGGGCGGCACTGAAGCTTTCTTT.

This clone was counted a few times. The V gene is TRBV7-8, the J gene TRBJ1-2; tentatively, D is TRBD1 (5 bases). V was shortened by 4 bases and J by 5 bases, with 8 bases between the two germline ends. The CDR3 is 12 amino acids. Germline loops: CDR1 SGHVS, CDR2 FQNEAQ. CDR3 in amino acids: CASSSRQYGYTF. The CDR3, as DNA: TGTGCCAGCAGCTCTCGACAGTATGGCTACACCTTC.

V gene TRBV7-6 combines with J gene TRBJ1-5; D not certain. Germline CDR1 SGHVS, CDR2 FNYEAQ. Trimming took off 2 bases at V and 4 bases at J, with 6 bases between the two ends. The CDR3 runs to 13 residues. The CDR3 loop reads CASSLSMNQPQHF. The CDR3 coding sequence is TGTGCCAGCAGCTTATCTATGAATCAGCCCCAGCATTTT.

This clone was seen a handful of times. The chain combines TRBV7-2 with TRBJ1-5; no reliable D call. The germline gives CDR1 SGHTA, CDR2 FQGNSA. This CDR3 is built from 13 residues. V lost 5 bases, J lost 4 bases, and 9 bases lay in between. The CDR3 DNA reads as TGTGCCAGCAGCCTACAGCTGAATCAGCCCCAGCATTTT. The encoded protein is CASSLQLNQPQHF.

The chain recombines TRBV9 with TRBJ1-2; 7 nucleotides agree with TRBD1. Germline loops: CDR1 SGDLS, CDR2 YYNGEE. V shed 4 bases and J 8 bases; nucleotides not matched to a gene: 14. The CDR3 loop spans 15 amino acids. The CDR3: CASSPPAGGAGGYTF. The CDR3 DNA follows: TGTGCCAGCAGCCCGCCCGCAGGGGGGGCAGGGGGCTACACCTTC.

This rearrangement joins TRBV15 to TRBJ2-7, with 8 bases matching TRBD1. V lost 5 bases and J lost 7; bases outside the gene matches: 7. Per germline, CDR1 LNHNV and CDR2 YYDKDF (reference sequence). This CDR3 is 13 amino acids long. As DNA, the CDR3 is TGTGCCACCAGCCTCGGGACAGGCGGAGAGCAGTACTTC. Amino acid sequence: CATSLGTGGEQYF.

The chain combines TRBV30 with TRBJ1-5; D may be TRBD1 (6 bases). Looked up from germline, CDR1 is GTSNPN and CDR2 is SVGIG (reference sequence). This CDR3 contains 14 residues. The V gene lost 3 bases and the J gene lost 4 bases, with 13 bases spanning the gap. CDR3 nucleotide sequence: TGTGCCTGGAGGAGGGGGGGCACGAATCAGCCCCAGCATTTT. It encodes CAWRRGGTNQPQHF. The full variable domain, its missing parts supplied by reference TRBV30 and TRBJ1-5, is SQTIHQWPATLVQPVGSPLSLECTVEGTSNPNLYWYRQAAGRGLQLLFYSVGIGQISSEVPQNLSASRPQDRQFILSSKKLLLSDSGFYLCAWRRGGTNQPQHFGDGTRLSIL.

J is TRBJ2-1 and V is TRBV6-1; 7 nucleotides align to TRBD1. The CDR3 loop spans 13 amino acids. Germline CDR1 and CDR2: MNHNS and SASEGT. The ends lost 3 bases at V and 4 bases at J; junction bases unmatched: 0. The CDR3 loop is CASSEDRYNEQFF. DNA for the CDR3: TGTGCCAGCAGTGAGGACAGGTACAATGAGCAGTTCTTC.

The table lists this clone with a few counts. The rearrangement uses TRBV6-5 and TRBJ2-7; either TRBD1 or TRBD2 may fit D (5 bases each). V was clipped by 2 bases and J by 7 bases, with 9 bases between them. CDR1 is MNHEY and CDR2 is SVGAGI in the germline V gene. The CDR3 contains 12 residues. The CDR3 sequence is CASSYPGGEQYF. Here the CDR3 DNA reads TGTGCCAGCAGTTACCCTGGGGGAGAGCAGTACTTC.

CDR3 residues: CASSLSLAGGADTQYF. DNA of the CDR3: TGTGCCAGCAGCTTAAGCCTAGCGGGAGGTGCAGATACGCAGTATTTT. The gene calls are TRBV7-3 and TRBJ2-3; 11 nucleotides agree with TRBD2. From germline, CDR1 is SGHTA and CDR2 FQGTGA. Trimming at V came to 1 base and at J to 4 bases, leaving 4 bases not matched to a gene. This CDR3 is 16 amino acids long.